The next 15 T cell receptor beta chains were all read from a single sample in a study of cytomegalovirus exposure and HLA in healthy donors. Sequenced by immunoSEQ multiplex PCR; TCRdb stores in-frame clones only, minus some. The repertoire holds fewer than 200,000 clones, with 75% to 90% as singletons. Source material: PBMCs. The receptor source for this set is a man aged 18 to 30 in good health and CMV-seropositive.

Only a few counts were recorded for this clone. This sequence joins TRBV7-3 and TRBJ2-2, with TRBD2 matching over 9 bases. From germline, CDR1 is SGHTA and CDR2 FQGTGA. This CDR3 is 14 amino acids long. V shed 7 bases, J shed 4 bases, and the junction held 4 bases outside the gene matches. CDR3 protein: CASTAGGSTGELFF. CDR3 sequence (DNA): TGTGCCAGCACAGCGGGAGGTAGCACCGGGGAGCTGTTTTTT.

This clone was counted once. The chain links TRBV5-4 to TRBJ1-2, with TRBD1 matching over 9 bases. CDR3 length: 14 amino acids. V lost 0 bases to trimming and J lost 7 bases; unmatched junction nucleotides: 4. Germline CDR1 SGHNT, CDR2 YYREEE (reference sequence). The CDR3 here is CASSLDRDRAGYTF. The CDR3 DNA is TGTGCCAGCAGCTTGGATCGGGACAGGGCTGGCTACACCTTC.

The chain links TRBV19 to TRBJ1-5; maybe TRBD1 (6 bases). Trimming removed 3 bases from V and 2 bases from J, with 17 bases in between. Germline CDR1 is LNHDA and CDR2 is SQIVND (reference sequence). The CDR3 is 17 amino acids. The CDR3 nucleotides read TGTGCCAGTAGTATTAGGGGGGGGCCCCAGGGCAATCAGCCCCAGCATTTT. It specifies CASSIRGGPQGNQPQHF.

V and J are TRBV6-6 and TRBJ1-5; D unresolved. Trimming pared 7 bases from V and 1 base from J, leaving 11 bases between. Germline loops: CDR1 MNHNY, CDR2 SVGAGI (reference sequence). This CDR3 is built from 14 residues. CDR3 sequence (DNA): TGTGCCAGCACCCTCGGCGGAAGCAATCAGCCCCAGCATTTT. It specifies CASTLGGSNQPQHF.

This sequence joins TRBV7-8 and TRBJ1-1, with 12 bases that match TRBD1. CDR1 and CDR2 from the germline V gene are SGHVS and FQNEAQ. V lost 4 bases, J lost 4 bases, and 4 bases stayed unmatched. This CDR3 is built from 15 residues. The CDR3 spells CASSWGQGAGTEAFF. In DNA, the CDR3 is TGTGCCAGCAGCTGGGGACAGGGGGCAGGCACTGAAGCTTTCTTT.

CDR3 amino acids: CASSIVEGQGYEQYF. The DNA for the CDR3 is TGTGCCAGTAGTATTGTGGAGGGGCAGGGCTACGAGCAGTACTTC. The chain recombines TRBV19 with TRBJ2-7, with D perhaps TRBD2 (6 bases). Germline loops: CDR1 LNHDA, CDR2 SQIVND (reference sequence). V lost 3 bases to trimming and J lost 3 bases, with 15 bases between them. The CDR3 runs 15 residues.

The V and J genes are TRBV5-1 and TRBJ2-7; D uncertain. Trimming took off 3 bases at V and 3 bases at J, with 16 bases between the two ends. CDR1 and CDR2 from the germline V gene are SGHRS and YFSETQ. This CDR3 region has 15 residues. The CDR3 DNA reads TGCGCCAGCAGCTCAGACTCTAATAAACTCTACGAGCAGTACTTC. It specifies CASSSDSNKLYEQYF.

The chain recombines TRBV6-1 with TRBJ1-2; D gene unclear. The CDR3 loop spans 13 amino acids. Trimming removed 7 bases at V and 5 bases at J, with 14 bases between. From germline, CDR1 is MNHNS and CDR2 SASEGT. The CDR3, as DNA: TGTGCCAGCACTAGGGAGTGGGGTTATGGCTACACCTTC. Translated, it gives CASTREWGYGYTF.

This chain links TRBV7-9 with TRBJ1-4; D call uncertain. The CDR3 has 15 amino acids. In germline, CDR1 is SEHNR, CDR2 FQNEAQ (reference sequence). Deletions cut 7 bases from V and 6 bases from J, with 18 bases between. CDR3 sequence: CASTSSTKLYEKLFF. CDR3 DNA sequence: TGTGCCAGCACGAGTTCGACAAAGTTATATGAAAAACTGTTTTTT.

The chain employs TRBV2 and TRBJ2-1; the D gene is possibly TRBD2 (6 bases). V was clipped by 6 bases and J by 0 bases, with 9 bases between them. The CDR3 has 14 amino acids. Germline V lookup: CDR1 SNHLY, CDR2 FYNNEI. This CDR3 is CASSLASSYNEQFF. CDR3 in DNA: TGTGCCAGCAGCCTAGCGAGCTCCTACAATGAGCAGTTCTTC.

This sequence joins TRBV6-5 and TRBJ2-5; 8 bases are shared with TRBD2. The CDR3 runs to 16 residues. The ends lost 4 bases at V and 0 bases at J; junction bases unmatched: 7. Looked up from germline, CDR1 is MNHEY and CDR2 is SVGAGI. CDR3 protein: CASSSSQRGYQETQYF. The CDR3 region has the DNA TGTGCCAGCAGTTCAAGCCAGCGGGGGTACCAAGAGACCCAGTACTTC.

As regards this clone: This sample also contains other DNA sequences that code for the same CDR3. This chain uses TRBV27 with TRBJ1-5; TRBD1 matches 9 bases. Germline V gene lookup returns CDR1 MNHEY and CDR2 SMNVEV (reference sequence). CDR3 length equals 14 residues. Trimming removed 5 bases from V and 4 bases from J; junction bases left unmatched: 3. The CDR3 here is CASSPGQGNQPQHF. The DNA for the CDR3 is TGTGCCAGCAGTCCGGGACAGGGTAATCAGCCCCAGCATTTT.

The chain carries TRBV28 and TRBJ2-1, with 9 bases lining up with TRBD1. Germline values: CDR1 MDHEN, CDR2 SYDVKM. V trimming: 6 bases; J trimming: 4 bases; junction bases outside the gene matches: 19. The CDR3 contains 19 residues. The CDR3 is CASSRNRGRTQNRYNEQFF. DNA for the CDR3: TGTGCCAGCAGCCGTAACAGGGGGCGAACACAAAACCGATACAATGAGCAGTTCTTC. The variable domain in full, with the rest retrieved from reference TRBV28 and TRBJ2-1, is DVKVTQSSRYLVKRTGEKVFLECVQDMDHENMFWYRQDPGLGLRLIYFSYDVKMKEKGDIPEGYSVSREKKERFSLILESASTNQTSMYLCASSRNRGRTQNRYNEQFFGPGTRLTVL.

V gene TRBV7-3 combines with J gene TRBJ1-1; perhaps TRBD1 as D (5 bases). Trimming left V 5 bases short and J 0 bases short, with 22 bases between. Per the germline V gene, CDR1 is SGHTA and CDR2 is FQGTGA. The CDR3 sequence is 18 residues long. CDR3 in amino acids: CASSPHRLGADLNTEAFF. CDR3 nucleotide sequence: TGTGCCAGCAGCCCACATAGGCTAGGGGCCGATTTGAACACTGAAGCTTTCTTT. The whole variable domain, remainder taken from reference TRBV7-3 and TRBJ1-1, is GAGVSQTPSNKVTEKGKYVELRCDPISGHTALYWYRQSLGQGPEFLIYFQGTGAADDSGLPNDRFFAVRPEGSVSTLKIQRTERGDSAVYLCASSPHRLGADLNTEAFFGQGTRLTVV.

The chain employs TRBV4-2 and TRBJ2-3, with a weak D call TRBD2 (6 bases). Trimming stripped 5 bases from V and 0 bases from J, with 12 bases between. The CDR3 length is 15 residues. Germline assignment: CDR1 LGHNA and CDR2 YNFKEQ. CDR3 nucleotide sequence: TGTGCCAGCAGCTATAGCGGAACTAGCACAGATACGCAGTATTTT. It translates to CASSYSGTSTDTQYF.